Below are 20 T cell receptor beta chains sequenced from a single sample in a study of CD8 T cells in ankylosing spondylitis. Study-level results: Ankylosing spondylitis blood seemed to carry a telltale TCR beta motif made of under ten highly homologous variants.

Antigen specificity for these receptors is unknown. TCRdb re-derived calls from the 5' RACE reads in MiXCR, one entry per CDR3 protein. The profile covers 200,000 to 250,000 distinct CDR3 sequences, with about a sixth appearing a single time and approximately 40% taken by the ten largest. The material sequenced was blood, either unsorted or a sorted T cell fraction (not recorded which). Receptors originate from a male donor with ankylosing spondylitis.

This clonotype occurred a few times. The chain couples TRBV29-1 to TRBJ1-1, with 10 positions matching TRBD1. V was pared by 7 bases and J by 5 bases, with 7 bases of the junction left unmatched. This CDR3 has 13 amino acids. In germline, CDR1 is SQVTM, CDR2 ANQGSEA. The CDR3 DNA reads as TGCAGCGCTGGGACAGGGGTGGTTACTGAAGCTTTCTTT. Its protein product is CSAGTGVVTEAFF. Variable domain in full (rest from reference TRBV29-1 and TRBJ1-1): SAVISQKPSRDICQRGTSLTIQCQVDSQVTMMFWYRQQPGQSLTLIATANQGSEATYESGFVIDKFPISRPNLTFSTLTVSNMSPEDSSIYLCSAGTGVVTEAFFGQGTRLTVV.

This clonotype has at least ten counts. The chain is built from TRBV27 and TRBJ2-1; no reliable D call. Deletions cut 5 bases from V and 0 bases from J, with 11 bases between. Germline V CDR1 and CDR2: MNHEY, SMNVEV (reference sequence). The CDR3 consists of 15 residues. CDR3 loop: CASSPGTSSYNEQFF. The CDR3 DNA is TGTGCCAGCAGTCCAGGCACGAGCTCCTACAATGAGCAGTTCTTC.

This clonotype was picked up many times. The J gene is TRBJ1-1, the V gene TRBV12-3 or TRBV12-4; unclear D gene. Trimming removed 2 bases at V and 3 bases at J, with 13 bases between. This CDR3 contains 15 residues. DNA for the CDR3: TGTGCCAGCAGTTTACAAGGCTTTGAGTACACTGAAGCTTTCTTT. This sequence encodes CASSLQGFEYTEAFF.

The chain is built from TRBV5-1 and TRBJ2-3, with D tentatively TRBD2 (6 bases). Germline CDR1 reads SGHRS; CDR2 reads YFSETQ. V was pared by 0 bases and J by 2 bases, with 10 bases between. The CDR3 totals 15 residues. This chain's CDR3 is CASSLVGGTTDTQYF. The CDR3 nucleotides read TGCGCCAGCAGCTTGGTGGGGGGAACCACAGATACGCAGTATTTT. The full variable domain, with the rest looked up from reference TRBV5-1 and TRBJ2-3, is KAGVTQTPRYLIKTRGQQVTLSCSPISGHRSVSWYQQTPGQGLQFLFEYFSETQRNKGNFPGRFSGRQFSNSRSEMNVSTLELGDSALYLCASSLVGGTTDTQYFGPGTRLTVL.

This clonotype was picked up a small number of times. The chain joins TRBV6-2 or TRBV6-3 to TRBJ2-1; D not certain. Trimming cost V 4 bases and J 0 bases, with 13 bases left between them. Per germline, CDR1 MNHEY and CDR2 SVGEGT. The CDR3 covers 16 residues. Here the CDR3 DNA reads TGTGCCAGCAGTTTCCGACTGGTCAGCTCCTACAATGAGCAGTTCTTC. Its protein is CASSFRLVSSYNEQFF.

This rearrangement joins TRBV20-1 to TRBJ2-7; TRBD2 aligns across 14 bases. With V trimmed by 0 bases and J by 7 bases, 14 bases remained unmatched. There are 18 residues in the CDR3. The V gene's germline CDR1 is DFQATT and CDR2 SNEGSKA (reference sequence). The CDR3 loop reads CSARDTGTSGSSVFEQYF. As DNA, the CDR3 is TGCAGTGCTAGAGATACCGGGACTAGCGGGAGTTCAGTCTTTGAGCAGTACTTC.

Ten or more counts support this clonotype. The rearrangement uses TRBV6-4 and TRBJ1-6, with D tentatively TRBD1 (6 bases). This CDR3 comprises 14 residues. The V gene lost 1 base and the J gene lost 11 bases, with 12 bases spanning the gap. Germline V lookup: CDR1 MRHNA, CDR2 SNTAGT. Written as DNA, the CDR3 is TGTGCCAGCAGTGACTGGGCAGGGGTAACACCCCTCCACTTT. Encoded protein: CASSDWAGVTPLHF.

This clonotype has a count of ten or more. The gene calls are TRBV12-3 or TRBV12-4 and TRBJ1-1; D gene ambiguous. The ends were cut back, 1 base at V and 5 bases at J, with 5 bases in the middle. The CDR3 covers 12 residues. The DNA of the CDR3 is TGTGCCAGCAGTTTAGGGGCAACTGAAGCTTTCTTT. This gives the protein CASSLGATEAFF.

The chain couples TRBV6-5 to TRBJ1-1; D remains unclear. The CDR3 is 16 amino acids. The germline V gene has CDR1 MNHEY and CDR2 SVGAGI. Between the trimmed V and J ends, which lost 0 bases and 0 bases, there was a span of 11 bases. DNA of the CDR3: TGTGCCAGCAGTTACTCGAGAGAGATCATGAACACTGAAGCTTTCTTT. Translated: CASSYSREIMNTEAFF.

This clonotype is judged medium-sized. The chain couples TRBV11-2 to TRBJ2-3; D is undetermined. Germline V gene lookup returns CDR1 SGHAT and CDR2 FQNNGV. This CDR3 contains 16 residues. Trimming left V 4 bases short and J 7 bases short, with 21 bases between. The chain's CDR3 is CASSSWSEQMSYTQYF. Written as DNA, the CDR3 is TGTGCCAGCAGCTCCTGGTCGGAACAGATGAGTTATACGCAGTATTTT.

This clonotype was seen a few times. V usage is TRBV25-1 and J usage is TRBJ2-7; D may match TRBD1 or TRBD2 (5 bases each). Germline assignment: CDR1 MGHDK and CDR2 SYGVNS. Trimming took off 2 bases at V and 0 bases at J, with 11 bases between the two ends. This CDR3 has 15 residues. CDR3 nucleotides: TGTGCCAGCAGTGAACTGGGGGACCTCTCCTACGAGCAGTACTTC. Its translation: CASSELGDLSYEQYF.

CDR3 sequence reads: CASSPGELGTEITGELFF. The DNA for the CDR3 is TGTGCCAGCAGTCCCGGGGAGTTGGGGACAGAGATAACCGGGGAGCTGTTTTTT. The V call is TRBV12-3 or TRBV12-4, the J call TRBJ2-2; 7 bases are a match to TRBD1. CDR3 length equals 18 residues. With V trimmed by 5 bases and J by 5 bases, 17 bases remained unmatched.

This clonotype has a count of ten or more. The chain combines TRBV27 with TRBJ2-7; D unresolved. The V gene's germline CDR1 is MNHEY and CDR2 SMNVEV (reference sequence). V was trimmed by 0 bases and J by 0 bases, leaving 9 bases between them. There are 15 residues in the CDR3. CDR3 loop: CASSLSNPSSYEQYF. In DNA form, the CDR3 reads TGTGCCAGCAGTTTATCGAACCCTAGCTCCTACGAGCAGTACTTC.

This clonotype occurred a few times. V and J are TRBV5-8 and TRBJ2-3; D is perhaps TRBD2 (5 bases). The CDR3 consists of 14 residues. The V and J ends lost 2 bases and 2 bases respectively, with 9 bases between them. The germline V gene has CDR1 SGHTS and CDR2 YDEGEE. This CDR3 is CASSLRTDTDTQYF. The CDR3 coding sequence is TGTGCCAGCAGCTTACGGACTGACACAGATACGCAGTATTTT. The full variable domain, completed using reference TRBV5-8 and TRBJ2-3, is EAGVTQSPTHLIKTRGQQATLRCSPISGHTSVYWYQQALGLGLQFLLWYDEGEERNRGNFPPRFSGRQFPNYSSELNVNALELEDSALYLCASSLRTDTDTQYFGPGTRLTVL.

This clonotype was observed a handful of times. The chain links TRBV28 to TRBJ2-5; 12 bases match TRBD2. This CDR3 has 17 amino acids. V dropped 2 bases and J dropped 5; count of bases not matched to a gene: 9. Germline V gene sequence: CDR1 MDHEN, CDR2 SYDVKM. The CDR3 DNA reads TGTGCCAGCAGTTTACCCGGGGCTAGCGGGGGGGTTGAGACCCAGTACTTC. It specifies CASSLPGASGGVETQYF.

This clonotype was detected a few times. V gene TRBV4-1 combines with J gene TRBJ2-1; 12 nucleotides match TRBD2. Germline trimming cut 3 bases from V and 0 bases from J; bases unmatched to any gene: 9. CDR3 length equals 19 residues. CDR1 and CDR2 from the germline V gene are MGHRA and YSYEKL. The CDR3 nucleotides read TGCGCCAGCAGCCACCAAACTAGCGGGGGGTATAGCTCCTACAATGAGCAGTTCTTC. Translating it yields CASSHQTSGGYSSYNEQFF.

The CDR3 here is CASSFARDRGSDTEAFF. The CDR3 coding sequence is TGTGCCAGCAGCTTCGCTCGGGACAGGGGGTCAGACACTGAAGCTTTCTTT. The J gene is TRBJ1-1, the V gene TRBV7-8; 11 bases align to TRBD1. Trimming at V came to 3 bases and at J to 3 bases, leaving 9 bases not matched to a gene. Germline CDR1 is SGHVS and CDR2 is FQNEAQ. The CDR3 extends over 17 amino acids. The full variable domain, with the rest looked up from reference TRBV7-8 and TRBJ1-1, is GAGVSQSPRYKVAKRGQDVALRCDPISGHVSLFWYQQALGQGPEFLTYFQNEAQLDKSGLPSDRFFAERPEGSVSTLKIQRTQQEDSAVYLCASSFARDRGSDTEAFFGQGTRLTVV.

The rearrangement uses TRBV12-3 or TRBV12-4 and TRBJ2-7; D remains unclear. Trimming took 5 bases from V and 2 from J, leaving 10 bases between them. This CDR3 has 13 amino acids. Written as DNA, the CDR3 is TGTGCCAGCAGTCACATTGATCCCTACGAGCAGTACTTC. Translating gives CASSHIDPYEQYF.

This clonotype came up many times. The chain links TRBV29-1 to TRBJ2-1; tentatively, D is TRBD1 (5 bases). Germline-derived CDR1 and CDR2 are SQVTM and ANQGSEA. This CDR3 has 14 amino acids. The ends were cut back, 4 bases at V and 4 bases at J, with 14 bases in the middle. The CDR3, as DNA: TGCAGCGTTGTTGAGACAGAGCTTTACAATGAGCAGTTCTTC. Translated: CSVVETELYNEQFF.

This clonotype was found a few times. The chain has TRBV2 and TRBJ1-5; 7 nucleotides agree with TRBD1. CDR1 SNHLY and CDR2 FYNNEI come from the germline V gene. With 7 bases clipped from V and 5 bases from J, the junction kept 11 bases outside the gene matches. The CDR3 contains 15 residues. This CDR3 reads CASNGQAWTDQPQHF. Written as DNA, the CDR3 is TGTGCCAGCAACGGACAGGCCTGGACGGATCAGCCCCAGCATTTT.